This paragraph reports one T cell receptor (beta chain). This clonotype came up a few times. There is no known antigen for this receptor. It has no much larger one-base neighbor in the sample; base qualities were not kept. Libraries were prepared through 5' RACE. The instrument given in TCRdb is Illumina HiSeq 2500. A second PCR of roughly 7 to 12 cycles was performed with a sample-barcoded 5' primer and a J-beta primer mix. Each TCR beta cDNA molecule received a unique molecular identifier from a template-switch 5' adaptor carrying 12 random nucleotides. At least 2.5 million CDR3-containing paired-end reads were obtained from each sample. First-strand cDNA was synthesized from all RNA with the Mint cDNA synthesis kit, primed by a TRBC-specific oligonucleotide. Following uracil-DNA glycosylase treatment, a first 18-cycle PCR with universal primers M1SS and BC2_uni_R was performed on all cDNA. For the original study's pipeline: Normalization of each sample was performed by random selection of 1 million high-quality reads, each carrying a distinct molecular identifier. Instead of being binned into consensus sequences, reads that shared molecular identifiers were thrown out. MiTCR, set to a Q25 quality threshold and the strictest error-elimination algorithm, was used for CDR3 identification, clonotype clustering and error correction. A nonparametric unseen species model with Euler transformation was used to estimate lower-bound total TCR beta diversity. TCRdb reprocessing: public reads trimmed at Q25 with fastp, clones called with MiXCR, in-frame beta chains kept. Identical CDR3 proteins give one entry, which carries the most common genes and DNA. TCRdb's processing, not the authors', yielded these V and J calls. This sample holds 1.5 million to 2 million distinct CDR3 sequences; about 49% were observed only once. Together, the top ten hold roughly 2.1% of the sample.

The approximately 39 donors, aged about 6 to 100 years, were systemically healthy Caucasian individuals from Russia. Around 9.7 milliliters of peripheral blood were collected from each donor into EDTA-treated Vacutainer tubes. Ficoll-Paque density-gradient centrifugation was used to isolate PBMCs, with at least 7 million obtained per sample. Total RNA was extracted from PBMCs with Trizol reagent, with at least 6 micrograms obtained per sample. The percentages of naive CD45RAhigh/CD27high T cells were determined by flow cytometry on a PBMC aliquot from every donor. According to the germline V gene, CDR1 reads SGHTA and CDR2 reads FQGNSA. V is cut by 5 bases and J by 0 bases, and the space between the germline ends is 11 bases. From its cysteine to its phenylalanine, the CDR3 spans 15 amino acids. Only the CDR3 DNA stays, 45 bases, in frame from base 1. This sample is part of a study of blood T cells in healthy people across ages (dated by TCRdb to about 2015). General notes on the study: In model experiments, template switching captured roughly one uniquely barcoded TCR beta cDNA molecule for every two T cells. To avoid experimental bias, donors of different ages were spread randomly across the sequencing lanes. The donors were divided into four age groups: young (average around 16 years), middle-aged (approximately 41), aged (about 60) and long-lived (around 80). Using the same blood draw, the study looked at two additional independent replicas of 1 million unique cDNA reads for two donors, one aged 18 to 30 and the other aged 80 or older. The study measured age-related changes in TCR beta repertoire diversity using deep sequencing normalized with unique cDNA molecular identifiers.

Results and caveats for the whole study, not just this receptor: Estimates of total diversity from one million sequenced T cells were regarded as lower bounds and underestimates. Observed TCR beta diversity correlated strongly with the percentage of naive T cells measured by flow cytometry. Because profiling used bulk unsorted PBMCs, naive and antigen-experienced compartments could not be compared conclusively. Compared with the aged group, the long-lived group had more naive CD4+ T cells, fewer expanded clones and increased TCR diversity, suggesting age selection. Observed TCR beta diversity per million T cells fell roughly linearly with age, and a significant reduction was already apparent by age roughly 41. Because the CMV infection status of the donors was unknown, age-related changes in expanded clonotypes may potentially have been confounded.

The source material was blood. This TCR was sampled from a woman aged 40 to 55 in good health. The sequence is built from TRBV7-2 and TRBJ2-4, with no reliable assignment of the D segment. The CDR3 protein: CASSGAELAKNIQYF. The sequenced DNA is TGTGCCAGCAGCGGCGCAGAACTAGCCAAAAACATTCAGTACTTC.